This T cell receptor beta chain is drawn from a study of blood T cell repertoires in COVID-19. For the study at large: The United States, Italy and Spain were the sources of the acute and convalescent COVID-19 samples. T cells, B-cell-depleted T cells, or PBMCs provided the cDNA or gDNA that served as material.

The CDR3 has 14 amino acids. Germline V CDR1 and CDR2: ENHRY, SYGVKD. V was trimmed by 2 bases and J by 2 bases, leaving 9 bases between them. As handled by the study authors: Reference gene primers were amplified, and this amplification served to estimate nucleated cell counts. TCRdb's table, derived via immunoSEQ multiplex PCR, lists solely in-frame clones and lacks some. D and trimming come from the DNA, and the V and J calls and clone size come from that table. There are 100,000 to 150,000 clones in the sample; more than 70% occur only once, and more than 1.5% lies in the top ten. The V and J genes are TRBV10-3 and TRBJ2-5, with a tentative D call TRBD1 (7 bases). Source material: peripheral blood. The TCR comes from a human donor in a cohort sampled during active COVID-19. The CDR3 coding sequence is TGTGCCATCAGTGAGGCAGGGGGGCAAGAGACCCAGTACTTC. It yields the protein CAISEAGGQETQYF.